These 19 T cell receptor beta chains share one sample of origin, sequenced in a study of T cells in Graves' hyperthyroidism and ophthalmopathy (dated by TCRdb to between 2018 and 2021). Receptor libraries were prepared by multiplex PCR. The sequencing machine was an Illumina HiSeq 2000. TCR beta CDR3 regions were amplified from RNA transcripts. For the first round of RT-PCR on the TCR CDR3, the HTBI primer set was used together with the Qiagen OneStep RT-PCR kit. TCRdb reran the public reads through fastp at Q25 and MiXCR, keeping productive beta chains. Each entry is one CDR3 protein sequence, shown with its most common DNA and genes. The sample table records more than 450,000 distinct CDR3 sequences; 11% to 15% of these occur just once. Jointly, the top ten make up roughly 13% of the sample. Sequencing used blood. These receptors were obtained from a woman aged 35 to 49 with Graves' hyperthyroidism.

Ten or more counts support this clonotype. The chain uses TRBV3-1 and TRBJ2-5; 13 bases match TRBD2. CDR1 is LGHDT and CDR2 is YNNKEL in the germline V gene (reference sequence). With 0 bases clipped from V and 4 bases from J, the junction kept 8 bases outside the gene matches. This CDR3 spans 18 amino acids. The CDR3 bases are TGTGCCAGCAGCCAAGACGGACTAGCGGGAGACCCAGGAGAGACCCAGTACTTC. Translating it yields CASSQDGLAGDPGETQYF.

In this sample, this clonotype turned up many times. This chain connects TRBV27 to TRBJ1-1; the D is unclear. Trimming took 2 bases from V and 7 from J, leaving 8 bases between them. CDR1 is MNHEY, CDR2 SMNVEV, per germline (reference sequence). The CDR3 has 12 amino acids. CDR3 DNA sequence: TGTGCCAGCAGTTTAGGCTATCATGAAGCTTTCTTT. This encodes CASSLGYHEAFF.

This clonotype has ten or more counts. J is TRBJ1-3 and V is TRBV18, with D possibly matching TRBD1 (6 bases). Germline V gene sequence: CDR1 KGHSH, CDR2 LQKENI. The CDR3 has 16 amino acids. V was pared by 0 bases and J by 1 base, with 10 bases between. The CDR3, as DNA: TGTGCCAGCTCACCACCGTGGGGGCTATCTGGAAACACCATATATTTT. Translation: CASSPPWGLSGNTIYF.

This clonotype was seen repeatedly, ten times or more. The V call is TRBV7-2, the J call TRBJ2-7; D is possibly TRBD1 (5 bases). The V gene lost 1 base and the J gene lost 0 bases, with 10 bases spanning the gap. Germline CDR1 SGHTA, CDR2 FQGNSA. The CDR3 contains 15 residues. CDR3 in amino acids: CASSLVVGVSYEQYF. As DNA, the CDR3 is TGTGCCAGCAGCTTAGTTGTAGGGGTCTCCTACGAGCAGTACTTC. Together with reference TRBV7-2 and TRBJ2-7, the CDR3 gives the full variable domain: GAGVSQSPSNKVTEKGKDVELRCDPISGHTALYWYRQSLGQGLEFLIYFQGNSAPDKSGLPSDRFSAERTGGSVSTLTIQRTQQEDSAVYLCASSLVVGVSYEQYFGPGTRLTVT.

On this clonotype itself: Given a much more abundant clone one base away, this may be a read error. The CDR3 carries no conserved terminal phenylalanine or tryptophan, so it likely arises from a read error. The rearrangement joins TRBV9 to TRBJ1-1; D gene uncertain. Germline CDR1 SGDLS, CDR2 YYNGEE. The CDR3 sequence is 14 residues long. CDR3 sequence: CASSTDGPTGEAFL. CDR3 nucleotides: TGCGCCAGCAGCACGGACGGACCGACCGGTGAAGCTTTCTTA.

This clonotype appeared many times. The V and J genes are TRBV7-9 and TRBJ2-3; 7 bases are shared with TRBD2. V was pared by 3 bases and J by 8 bases, with 5 bases of the junction left unmatched. Germline CDR1 SEHNR, CDR2 FQNEAQ (reference sequence). The CDR3 spans 13 residues. CDR3 sequence reads: CASSLGERGTQYF. CDR3 coding DNA: TGTGCCAGCAGCTTGGGGGAGCGGGGTACGCAGTATTTT.

This clonotype was observed many times. The J gene is TRBJ1-2, the V gene TRBV20-1, with 7 bases fitting TRBD1. The CDR3 has 15 residues. Germline-derived CDR1 and CDR2 are DFQATT and SNEGSKA (reference sequence). V was pared by 1 base and J by 0 bases, with 5 bases of the junction left unmatched. In DNA form, the CDR3 reads TGCAGTGCTAGAGCCAGGACAGGAGCTAACTATGGCTACACCTTC. Translation gives CSARARTGANYGYTF.

The chain couples TRBV6-1 to TRBJ2-2; no firm D call. Germline values: CDR1 MNHNS, CDR2 SASEGT. This CDR3 comprises 14 residues. V was cut by 10 bases and J by 7 bases, with 19 bases left in between. Here the CDR3 DNA reads TGTGCCACCCAACTCACTCGGGCCGACGGGGAGCTGTTTTTT. Protein sequence: CATQLTRADGELFF.

This clonotype was counted at least ten times. The chain joins TRBV20-1 to TRBJ2-7, with TRBD1 as a possible D gene (5 bases). Trimming cost V 3 bases and J 0 bases, with 15 bases left between them. The CDR3 totals 15 residues. CDR1 and CDR2 (germline): DFQATT, SNEGSKA (reference sequence). CDR3 sequence reads: CSASGAGSISYEQYF. The CDR3 DNA is TGCAGTGCTAGTGGGGCAGGATCCATCTCCTACGAGCAGTACTTC.

This clonotype was seen at least ten times. CDR3 loop: CASSLAPGQRNYEQYF. The CDR3 nucleotides read TGCGCCAGCAGCTTGGCACCGGGACAGAGAAACTACGAGCAGTACTTC. The chain joins TRBV5-1 to TRBJ2-7, with 7 bases identical to TRBD1. V dropped 0 bases and J dropped 3; count of bases not matched to a gene: 9. The CDR3 spans 16 residues. Per germline, CDR1 SGHRS and CDR2 YFSETQ. Combining the CDR3 with reference TRBV5-1 and TRBJ2-7 gives the whole variable domain KAGVTQTPRYLIKTRGQQVTLSCSPISGHRSVSWYQQTPGQGLQFLFEYFSETQRNKGNFPGRFSGRQFSNSRSEMNVSTLELGDSALYLCASSLAPGQRNYEQYFGPGTRLTVT.

This clonotype was picked up many times. This sequence joins TRBV20-1 and TRBJ2-7, with 7 bases that match TRBD2. V was clipped by 4 bases and J by 2 bases; unmatched bases: 5. CDR3 size: 13 residues. Germline lookup yields CDR1 DFQATT and CDR2 SNEGSKA (reference sequence). CDR3 loop: CSAKSGETYEQYF. CDR3 in DNA: TGCAGTGCTAAAAGCGGGGAGACCTACGAGCAGTACTTC.

This clonotype appeared a few times. This CDR3 is CASSSLPSGYTDTQYF. The CDR3 nucleotides are TGTGCCAGCAGCTCTCTACCTAGCGGGTACACAGATACGCAGTATTTT. The chain joins TRBV7-6 to TRBJ2-3, with TRBD2 matching over 8 bases. This CDR3 comprises 16 residues. V dropped 4 bases and J dropped 2; count of bases not matched to a gene: 8. The germline gives CDR1 SGHVS, CDR2 FNYEAQ.

This clonotype was counted ten times or more. CDR3 sequence (DNA): TGTGCCAGCAACCCCCCCGGAGTCACTGAAGCTTTCTTT. Translated: CASNPPGVTEAFF. V usage is TRBV28 and J usage is TRBJ1-1; D unresolved. The V end was cut by 7 bases, the J end by 4 bases, with 13 bases between. CDR1 MDHEN and CDR2 SYDVKM come from the germline V gene. This CDR3 has 13 amino acids.

This clonotype was detected ten times or more. The V gene is TRBV19, the J gene TRBJ2-1; 12 nucleotides match TRBD2. CDR1 and CDR2 from the germline V gene are LNHDA and SQIVND (reference sequence). The V segment lost 5 bases and the J segment 4 bases; nucleotides outside the gene matches: 9. CDR3 size: 17 residues. This CDR3 reads CASSRLAGEVEYNEQFF. As DNA, the CDR3 is TGTGCCAGTAGTCGACTAGCGGGAGAGGTGGAGTACAATGAGCAGTTCTTC.

A single count supports this clonotype. The J gene is TRBJ2-5, the V gene TRBV5-1; TRBD2 matches 11 bases. The V segment lost 4 bases and the J segment 6 bases; nucleotides outside the gene matches: 8. CDR3 length: 15 residues. Germline V gene sequence: CDR1 SGHRS, CDR2 YFSETQ. The CDR3 loop is CASSATSGTVKTQYF. The CDR3 DNA reads TGCGCCAGCAGCGCGACTAGCGGGACTGTTAAGACCCAGTACTTC.

This clonotype has a handful of counts. The J gene is TRBJ1-6, the V gene TRBV30; 7 bases agree with TRBD1. Per germline, CDR1 GTSNPN and CDR2 SVGIG (reference sequence). CDR3 length equals 15 residues. J was trimmed by 7 bases and V by 3 bases; bases with no gene match: 9. The CDR3, as DNA: TGTGCCTGGAGCGGCTACAGGGGTGGGAATTCACCCCTCCACTTT. Its protein product is CAWSGYRGGNSPLHF.

This clonotype appeared many times. The chain uses TRBV6-2 or TRBV6-3 and TRBJ1-5; a possible D gene is TRBD1 (5 bases). Germline V CDR1 and CDR2: MNHEY, SVGEGT. The CDR3 contains 15 residues. Between the trimmed V and J ends, which lost 7 bases and 5 bases, there was a span of 18 bases. The CDR3 nucleotides read TGTGCCAGCACCTATCCCGGGGGATCCCATCAGCCCCAGCATTTT. This gives the protein CASTYPGGSHQPQHF.

This clonotype was recorded many times. The chain joins TRBV28 to TRBJ2-5, with D uncertain. V shed 2 bases and J shed 2 bases, with 9 bases lying between them. The CDR3 is 14 amino acids. Germline V gene sequence: CDR1 MDHEN, CDR2 SYDVKM. The CDR3 sequence: CASSLLSRQETQYF. In DNA form, the CDR3 reads TGTGCCAGCAGTTTACTTTCACGACAAGAGACCCAGTACTTC.

This clonotype came up many times. The J gene is TRBJ2-2, the V gene TRBV11-2; 10 bases align to TRBD2. Germline V CDR1 and CDR2: SGHAT, FQNNGV. V was clipped by 1 base and J by 3 bases; unmatched bases: 8. The CDR3 has 18 residues. CDR3 nucleotide sequence: TGTGCCAGCAGCTTAGCCCCTAGCGGGAGATCGGACACCGGGGAGCTGTTTTTT. Amino acid sequence: CASSLAPSGRSDTGELFF.